The entry that follows covers one T cell receptor (beta chain) sequence. TCRdb keeps only in-frame clones here, not all; method: immunoSEQ multiplex PCR. The sample yields 130,000 to 150,000 clones, around four fifths seen once. This record belongs to a study of blood T cell repertoires in COVID-19. In the study overall: The origin of the acute and convalescent COVID-19 samples was the United States, Italy and Spain.

CDR3 length: 15 amino acids. Germline V gene sequence: CDR1 SGHTA, CDR2 FQGNSA. Losses at the gene ends were 5 bases for V and 5 bases for J; bases not matched to a gene: 10. This TCR derives from a middle-aged woman with active or convalescent COVID-19. This chain connects TRBV7-2 to TRBJ2-7; TRBD1 matches 9 bases. Sequencing was carried out using peripheral blood. CDR3 coding DNA: TGTGCCAGCAGCCCTTACAGGGGGCCGAATGACGAGCAGTACTTC. It translates to CASSPYRGPNDEQYF.